This paragraph reports one T cell receptor beta chain. Its antigen remains unidentified. The CDR3 consists of 14 residues. The germline gives CDR1 MNHNS, CDR2 SASEGT. The V gene end was trimmed by 4 bases and the J gene end by 4 bases; junction bases not matched to a gene: 3. The data were obtained in a study of shared clonotypes between healthy human individuals. Whole-study results and caveats: Sampling covered nothing but blood. Tissue TCR repertoires likely differ from those found in blood.

Naive CD45RA+ and memory CD45RA-negative subsets were split from CD4+ cells. The protocol was immunoSEQ multiplex PCR, while the TCRdb copy is restricted to in-frame clones and leaves out a portion. The data show approximately 2.5 million clones, with over 85% seen just once and 0.36% held by the top ten. The sequenced sample consisted of naive CD4+ T cells from PBMCs. Subset reported: CD45RA+ positively selected. This clonotype originated in a man in his late teens or twenties in good health. Some clones in this sample may be carry-over from other donors' samples. This chain joins TRBV6-1 and TRBJ1-3, with 8 bases lining up with TRBD1. In nucleotides, the CDR3 is TGTGCCAGCAGTGCGGACAGGGCAGGAAACACCATATATTTT. It translates to CASSADRAGNTIYF.